This passage covers 11 T cell receptor beta chains from one sample sequenced in a study of blood T cell repertoires in COVID-19. Assay: immunoSEQ multiplex PCR; the TCRdb copy retains only in-frame clones and omits some. Of roughly 170,000 clones in the sample, approximately 80% were seen once. The sequencing sample was made of peripheral blood. The receptors come from a human donor in a cohort sampled during active COVID-19.

The J gene is TRBJ1-6, the V gene TRBV10-2; TRBD1 might be the D (6 bases). Germline V gives CDR1 WSHSY, CDR2 SAAADI. V was pared by 7 bases and J by 9 bases, with 16 bases between. This CDR3 has 14 amino acids. The CDR3 nucleotides are TGCGCCAGCACCCCCAGGGGAATGGTTTCACCCCTCCACTTT. Its translation is CASTPRGMVSPLHF.

The V and J genes are TRBV3-1 (or the pseudogene TRBV3-2) and TRBJ2-1, with no clear D. This CDR3 is 14 amino acids long. Trimming removed 3 bases from V and 0 bases from J, with 6 bases in between. The germline V gene has CDR1 LGHDT and CDR2 YNNKEL (reference sequence). The CDR3 DNA sequence: TGTGCCAGCAGCCAGCGGAGCTCCTACAATGAGCAGTTCTTC. It yields the protein CASSQRSSYNEQFF.

The V gene is TRBV5-1, the J gene TRBJ2-1, with TRBD2 identical over 10 bases. The junction had 6 bases not matched to a gene; V was cut back by 4 bases and J by 2 bases. Germline-derived CDR1 and CDR2 are SGHRS and YFSETQ. The CDR3 has 16 amino acids. CDR3 residues: CASSPASGGTYNEQFF. In nucleotides, the CDR3 is TGCGCCAGCAGCCCGGCTAGCGGGGGCACCTACAATGAGCAGTTCTTC.

V usage is TRBV3-1 (or the pseudogene TRBV3-2) and J usage is TRBJ2-4, with D maybe TRBD1 (5 bases). There are 17 residues in the CDR3. The V gene lost 5 bases and the J gene lost 0 bases, with 17 bases spanning the gap. CDR1 LGHDT and CDR2 YNNKEL come from the germline V gene (reference sequence). The CDR3 DNA reads TGTGCCAGCAGCTACCCGACAGAATTACTAGCCAAAAACATTCAGTACTTC. Amino acids: CASSYPTELLAKNIQYF.

This chain connects TRBV18 to TRBJ1-1, with D perhaps TRBD1 (6 bases). CDR3 length: 15 residues. V was pared by 4 bases and J by 4 bases, with 16 bases between. Germline V gene data show CDR1 as KGHSH and CDR2 as LQKENI. As DNA, the CDR3 is TGTGCCAGCTCACTAAACGGGGGGGGCGGCACTGAAGCTTTCTTT. It is translated as CASSLNGGGGTEAFF.

The gene calls are TRBV10-2 and TRBJ1-2; perhaps TRBD1 as D (5 bases). CDR1 and CDR2 (germline): WSHSY, SAAADI. V lost 2 bases, J lost 4 bases, and 14 bases lay in between. The CDR3 loop spans 15 amino acids. The CDR3 coding sequence is TGCGCCAGCAGTGAGCCCCGACAGTCTCCCTATGGCTACACCTTC. Its translation: CASSEPRQSPYGYTF.

J is TRBJ2-5 and V is TRBV18; 9 bases are a match to TRBD2. The tail of the sequence fits TRBJ2-7 better, so the J call may be wrong. This CDR3 comprises 18 residues. The germline gives CDR1 KGHSH, CDR2 LQKENI. The CDR3, as DNA: TGTGCCAGCTCACAACTACTCACGGGGACTAGCTCGAACTACGAGCAGTACTTC. Translated, it gives CASSQLLTGTSSNYEQYF.

The chain carries TRBV28 and TRBJ1-4, with TRBD1 matching over 7 bases. The CDR3 is 14 residues long. Germline assignment: CDR1 MDHEN and CDR2 SYDVKM. V shed 5 bases, J shed 7 bases, and the junction held 7 bases outside the gene matches. DNA for the CDR3: TGTGCCAGCAGTCGACAGGGACAGCGTGAAAAACTGTTTTTT. Residues: CASSRQGQREKLFF.

V is TRBV13 and J is TRBJ2-3, with TRBD2 as a possible D gene (7 bases). V lost 5 bases, J lost 2 bases, and 23 bases lay in between. The CDR3 spans 18 residues. The germline V gene has CDR1 PRHDT and CDR2 FYEKMQ (reference sequence). CDR3 nucleotide sequence: TGTGCCAGCAGCCAAAGGGGGGGGACTCAAGACCTCACAGATACGCAGTATTTT. Protein product: CASSQRGGTQDLTDTQYF.

The chain employs TRBV29-1 and TRBJ1-1, with D maybe TRBD1 (5 bases). This CDR3 region has 13 residues. From germline, CDR1 is SQVTM and CDR2 ANQGSEA. Trimming left V 4 bases short and J 0 bases short, with 9 bases between. The CDR3 region has the DNA TGCAGCGTTGGTTCAGGGTTGAACACTGAAGCTTTCTTT. Protein sequence: CSVGSGLNTEAFF.

The chain recombines TRBV27 with TRBJ2-7; TRBD1 aligns across 7 bases. Unmatched junction bases numbered 5, after V lost 4 bases and J lost 2 bases. The CDR3 totals 14 residues. Germline loops: CDR1 MNHEY, CDR2 SMNVEV (reference sequence). The CDR3 nucleotides read TGTGCCAGCAGTTACAAAGGGGGCCCCTACGAGCAGTACTTC. Its protein is CASSYKGGPYEQYF.